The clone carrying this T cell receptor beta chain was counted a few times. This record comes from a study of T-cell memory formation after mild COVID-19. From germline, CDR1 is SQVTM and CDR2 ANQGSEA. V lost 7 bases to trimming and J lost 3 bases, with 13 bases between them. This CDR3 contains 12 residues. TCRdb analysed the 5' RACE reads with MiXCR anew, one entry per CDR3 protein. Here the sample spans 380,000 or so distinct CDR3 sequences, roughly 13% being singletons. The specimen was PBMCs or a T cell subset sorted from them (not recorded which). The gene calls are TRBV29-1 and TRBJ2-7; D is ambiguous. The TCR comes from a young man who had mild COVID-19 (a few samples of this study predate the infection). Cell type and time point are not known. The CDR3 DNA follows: TGCAGCGCGACGGACGCCCTCTACGAGCAGTACTTC. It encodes CSATDALYEQYF.